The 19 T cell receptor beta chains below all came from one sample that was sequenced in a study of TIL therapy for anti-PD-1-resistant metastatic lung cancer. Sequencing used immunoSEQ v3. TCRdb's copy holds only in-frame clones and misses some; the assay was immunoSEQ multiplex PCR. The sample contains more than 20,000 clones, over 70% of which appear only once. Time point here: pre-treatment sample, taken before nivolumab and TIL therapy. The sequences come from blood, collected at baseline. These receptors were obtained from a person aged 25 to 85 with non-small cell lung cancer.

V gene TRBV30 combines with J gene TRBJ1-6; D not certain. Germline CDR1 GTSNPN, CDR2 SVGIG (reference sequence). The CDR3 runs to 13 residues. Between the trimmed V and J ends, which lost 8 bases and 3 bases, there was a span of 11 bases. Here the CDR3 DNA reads TGTGCCCACGGTTCAGGCTATAATTCACCCCTCCACTTT. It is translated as CAHGSGYNSPLHF.

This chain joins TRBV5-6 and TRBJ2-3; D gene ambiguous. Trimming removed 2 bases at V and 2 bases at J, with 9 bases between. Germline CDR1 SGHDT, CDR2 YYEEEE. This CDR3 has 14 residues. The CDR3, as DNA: TGTGCCAGCAGCTTTCGGTTCCTCACAGATACGCAGTATTTT. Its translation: CASSFRFLTDTQYF. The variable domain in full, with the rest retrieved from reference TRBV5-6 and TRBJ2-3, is DAGVTQSPTHLIKTRGQQVTLRCSPKSGHDTVSWYQQALGQGPQFIFQYYEEEERQRGNFPDRFSGHQFPNYSSELNVNALLLGDSALYLCASSFRFLTDTQYFGPGTRLTVL.

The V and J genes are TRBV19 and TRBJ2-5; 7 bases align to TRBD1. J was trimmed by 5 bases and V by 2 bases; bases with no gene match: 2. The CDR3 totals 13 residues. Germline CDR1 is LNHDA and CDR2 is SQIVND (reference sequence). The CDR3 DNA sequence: TGTGCCAGTAGTATAACAGGGGAGGAGACCCAGTACTTC. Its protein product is CASSITGEETQYF. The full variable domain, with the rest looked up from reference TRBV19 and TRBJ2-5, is DGGITQSPKYLFRKEGQNVTLSCEQNLNHDAMYWYRQDPGQGLRLIYYSQIVNDFQKGDIAEGYSVSREKKESFPLTVTSAQKNPTAFYLCASSITGEETQYFGPGTRLLVL.

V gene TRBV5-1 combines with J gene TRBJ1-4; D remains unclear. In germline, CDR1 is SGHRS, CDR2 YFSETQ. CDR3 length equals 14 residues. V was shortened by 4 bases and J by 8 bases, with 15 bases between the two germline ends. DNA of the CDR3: TGCGCCAGCAGCACGAGCGGGGTGCAGGAAAAACTGTTTTTT. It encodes CASSTSGVQEKLFF.

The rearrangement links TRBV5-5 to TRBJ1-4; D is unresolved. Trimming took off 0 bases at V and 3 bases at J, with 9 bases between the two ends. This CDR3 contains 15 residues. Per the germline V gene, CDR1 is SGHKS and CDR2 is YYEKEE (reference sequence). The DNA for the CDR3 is TGTGCCAGCAGCTTGGGTCCGGGCCCTAATGAAAAACTGTTTTTT. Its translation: CASSLGPGPNEKLFF.

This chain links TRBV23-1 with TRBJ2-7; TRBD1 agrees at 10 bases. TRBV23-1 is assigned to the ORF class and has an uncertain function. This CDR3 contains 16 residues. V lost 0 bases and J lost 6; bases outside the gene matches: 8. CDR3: CASSQSPGQGVREQYF. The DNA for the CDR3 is TGCGCCAGCAGTCAATCCCCCGGACAGGGGGTTCGCGAGCAGTACTTC.

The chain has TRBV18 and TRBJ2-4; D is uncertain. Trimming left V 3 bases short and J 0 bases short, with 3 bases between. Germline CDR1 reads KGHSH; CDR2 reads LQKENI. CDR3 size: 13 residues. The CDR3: CASSPGAKNIQYF. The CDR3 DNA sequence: TGTGCCAGCTCACCTGGAGCCAAAAACATTCAGTACTTC.

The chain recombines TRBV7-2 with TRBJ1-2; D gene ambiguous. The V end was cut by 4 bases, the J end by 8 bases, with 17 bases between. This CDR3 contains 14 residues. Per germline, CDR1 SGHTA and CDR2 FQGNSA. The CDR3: CASSSEYPGVGYTF. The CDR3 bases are TGTGCCAGCAGCTCCGAATATCCCGGGGTAGGCTACACCTTC.

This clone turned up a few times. The CDR3 spells CASRKGTMNTEAFF. The CDR3 bases are TGTGCCAGCAGGAAAGGGACAATGAACACTGAAGCTTTCTTT. The V and J genes are TRBV2 and TRBJ1-1; tentatively, D is TRBD1 (6 bases). The CDR3 spans 14 residues. The V and J ends lost 6 bases and 0 bases respectively, with 11 bases between them. CDR1 is SNHLY and CDR2 is FYNNEI in the germline V gene.

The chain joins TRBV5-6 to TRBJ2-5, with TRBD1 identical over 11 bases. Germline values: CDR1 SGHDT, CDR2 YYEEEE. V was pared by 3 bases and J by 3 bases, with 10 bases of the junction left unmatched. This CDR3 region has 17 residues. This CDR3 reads CASSSDYRDRGKETQYF. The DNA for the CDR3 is TGTGCCAGCAGCTCGGACTACCGGGACAGGGGGAAAGAGACCCAGTACTTC. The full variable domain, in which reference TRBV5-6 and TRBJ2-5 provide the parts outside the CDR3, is DAGVTQSPTHLIKTRGQQVTLRCSPKSGHDTVSWYQQALGQGPQFIFQYYEEEERQRGNFPDRFSGHQFPNYSSELNVNALLLGDSALYLCASSSDYRDRGKETQYFGPGTRLLVL.

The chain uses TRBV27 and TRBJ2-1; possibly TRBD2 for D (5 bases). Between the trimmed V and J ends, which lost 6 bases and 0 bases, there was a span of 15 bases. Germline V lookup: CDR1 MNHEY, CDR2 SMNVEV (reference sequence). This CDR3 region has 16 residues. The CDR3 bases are TGTGCCAGCAGGACTCCTAGCAGTCGCTCCTACAATGAGCAGTTCTTC. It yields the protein CASRTPSSRSYNEQFF.

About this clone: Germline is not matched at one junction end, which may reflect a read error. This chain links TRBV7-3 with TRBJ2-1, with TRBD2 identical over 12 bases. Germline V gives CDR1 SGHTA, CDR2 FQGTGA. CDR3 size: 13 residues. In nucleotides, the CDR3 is TGTGCCAGCAGCTTAACGCTAGCGGGGGGGCCTCTCTTC. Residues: CASSLTLAGGPLF.

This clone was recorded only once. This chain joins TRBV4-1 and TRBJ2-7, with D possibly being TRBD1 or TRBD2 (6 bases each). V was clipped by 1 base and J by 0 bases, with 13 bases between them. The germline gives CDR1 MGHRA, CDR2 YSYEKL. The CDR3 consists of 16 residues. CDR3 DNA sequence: TGCGCCAGCAGCCAAGGGAGGGGCAGGGGCTCCTACGAGCAGTACTTC. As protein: CASSQGRGRGSYEQYF.

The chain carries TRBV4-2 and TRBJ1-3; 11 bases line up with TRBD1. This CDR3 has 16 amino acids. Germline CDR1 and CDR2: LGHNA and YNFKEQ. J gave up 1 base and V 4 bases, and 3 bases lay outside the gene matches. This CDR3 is CASSPGQGGSGNTIYF. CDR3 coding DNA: TGTGCCAGCAGCCCGGGACAGGGGGGATCTGGAAACACCATATATTTT.

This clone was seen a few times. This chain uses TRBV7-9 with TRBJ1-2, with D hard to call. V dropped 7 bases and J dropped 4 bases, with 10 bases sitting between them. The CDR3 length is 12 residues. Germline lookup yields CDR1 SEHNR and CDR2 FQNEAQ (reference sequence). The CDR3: CASTRTLYGYTF. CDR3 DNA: TGTGCCAGCACAAGGACTCTCTATGGCTACACCTTC.

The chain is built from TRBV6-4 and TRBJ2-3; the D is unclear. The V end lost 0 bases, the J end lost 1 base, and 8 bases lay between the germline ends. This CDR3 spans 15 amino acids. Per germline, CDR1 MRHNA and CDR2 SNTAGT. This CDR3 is CASSDSSGGTDTQYF. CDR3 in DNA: TGTGCCAGCAGTGACTCGAGTGGGGGCACAGATACGCAGTATTTT.

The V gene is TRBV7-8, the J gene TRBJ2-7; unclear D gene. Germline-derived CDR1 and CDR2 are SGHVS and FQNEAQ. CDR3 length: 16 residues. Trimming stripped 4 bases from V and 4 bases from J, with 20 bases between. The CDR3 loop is CASSSQSTGFHYEQYF. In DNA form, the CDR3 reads TGTGCCAGCAGCTCCCAAAGCACGGGTTTTCATTACGAGCAGTACTTC.

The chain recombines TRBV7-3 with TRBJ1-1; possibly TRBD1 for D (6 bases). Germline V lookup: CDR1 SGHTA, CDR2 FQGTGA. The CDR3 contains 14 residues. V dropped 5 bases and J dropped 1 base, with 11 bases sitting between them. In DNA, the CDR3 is TGTGCCAGCAGCCCCGGACAGAGGAACACTGAAGCTTTCTTT. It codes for CASSPGQRNTEAFF.

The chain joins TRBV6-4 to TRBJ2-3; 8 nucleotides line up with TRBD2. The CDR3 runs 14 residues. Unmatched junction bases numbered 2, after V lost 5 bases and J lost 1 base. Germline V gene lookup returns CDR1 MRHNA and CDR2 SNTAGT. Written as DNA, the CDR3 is TGTGCCAGCAGTCATAGCGGGGGCACAGATACGCAGTATTTT. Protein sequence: CASSHSGGTDTQYF.